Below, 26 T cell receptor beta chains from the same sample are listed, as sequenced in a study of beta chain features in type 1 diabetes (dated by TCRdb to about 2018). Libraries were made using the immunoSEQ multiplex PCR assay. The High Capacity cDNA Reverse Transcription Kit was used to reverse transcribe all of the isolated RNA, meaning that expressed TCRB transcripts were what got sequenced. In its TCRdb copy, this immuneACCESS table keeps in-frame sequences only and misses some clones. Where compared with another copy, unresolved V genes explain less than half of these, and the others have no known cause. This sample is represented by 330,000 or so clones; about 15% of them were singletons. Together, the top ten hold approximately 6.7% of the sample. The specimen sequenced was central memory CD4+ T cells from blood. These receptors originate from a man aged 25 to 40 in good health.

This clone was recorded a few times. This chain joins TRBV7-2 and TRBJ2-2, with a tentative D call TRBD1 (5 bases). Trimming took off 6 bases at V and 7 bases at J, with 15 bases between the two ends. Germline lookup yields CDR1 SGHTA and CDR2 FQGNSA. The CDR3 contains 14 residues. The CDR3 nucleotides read TGTGCCAGCAGTCTTGTGGGGCTTGGCGGGGAGCTGTTTTTT. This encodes CASSLVGLGGELFF.

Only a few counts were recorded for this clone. CDR3 nucleotide sequence: TGTGCCAGCAGTTTAAGGGGGCAGGGAAGGAATCAGCCCCAGCATTTT. It specifies CASSLRGQGRNQPQHF. This chain uses TRBV27 with TRBJ1-5; TRBD1 matches 7 bases. Germline V gene data show CDR1 as MNHEY and CDR2 as SMNVEV (reference sequence). The CDR3 extends over 16 amino acids. The V and J ends lost 2 bases and 4 bases, in that order; junction bases with no gene match: 8.

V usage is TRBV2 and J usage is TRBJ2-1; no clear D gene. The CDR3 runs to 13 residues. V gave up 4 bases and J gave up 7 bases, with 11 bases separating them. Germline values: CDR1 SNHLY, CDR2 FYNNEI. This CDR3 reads CASSVTVKNEQFF. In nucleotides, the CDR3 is TGTGCCAGCAGTGTCACGGTTAAGAATGAGCAGTTCTTC.

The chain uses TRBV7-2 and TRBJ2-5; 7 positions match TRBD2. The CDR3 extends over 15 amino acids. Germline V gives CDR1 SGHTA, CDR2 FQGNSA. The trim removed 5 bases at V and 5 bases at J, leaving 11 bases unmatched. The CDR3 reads CASSLPSSGGETQYF. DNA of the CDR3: TGTGCCAGCAGCCTCCCCTCTAGCGGCGGGGAGACCCAGTACTTC.

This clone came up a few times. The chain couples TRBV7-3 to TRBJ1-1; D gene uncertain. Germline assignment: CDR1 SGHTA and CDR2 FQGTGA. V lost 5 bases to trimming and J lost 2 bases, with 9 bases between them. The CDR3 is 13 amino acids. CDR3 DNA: TGTGCCAGCAGCCATGGAATAAACACTGAAGCTTTCTTT. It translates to CASSHGINTEAFF. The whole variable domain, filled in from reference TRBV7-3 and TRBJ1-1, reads GAGVSQTPSNKVTEKGKYVELRCDPISGHTALYWYRQSLGQGPEFLIYFQGTGAADDSGLPNDRFFAVRPEGSVSTLKIQRTERGDSAVYLCASSHGINTEAFFGQGTRLTVV.

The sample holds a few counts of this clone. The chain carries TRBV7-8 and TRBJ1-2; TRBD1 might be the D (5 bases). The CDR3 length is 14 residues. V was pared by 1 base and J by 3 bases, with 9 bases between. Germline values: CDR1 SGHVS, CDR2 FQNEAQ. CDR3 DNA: TGTGCCAGCAGCTTAGAAAGGGACCACTATGGCTACACCTTC. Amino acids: CASSLERDHYGYTF.

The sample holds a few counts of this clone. DNA for the CDR3: TGCGCCAGCAGCCAACGCGACAGGGTTGGGTTCTTC. As protein: CASSQRDRVGFF. The V gene is TRBV4-1, the J gene TRBJ2-1; 7 positions match TRBD1. V was clipped by 2 bases and J by 15 bases; unmatched bases: 7. CDR1 and CDR2 (germline): MGHRA, YSYEKL. The CDR3 loop spans 12 amino acids.

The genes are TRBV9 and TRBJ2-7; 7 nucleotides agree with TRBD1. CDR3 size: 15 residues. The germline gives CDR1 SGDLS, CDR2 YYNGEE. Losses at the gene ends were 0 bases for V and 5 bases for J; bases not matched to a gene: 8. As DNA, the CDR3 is TGTGCCAGCAGCGTAGCTTCCGACAGGGCCCACGAGCAGTACTTC. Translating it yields CASSVASDRAHEQYF.

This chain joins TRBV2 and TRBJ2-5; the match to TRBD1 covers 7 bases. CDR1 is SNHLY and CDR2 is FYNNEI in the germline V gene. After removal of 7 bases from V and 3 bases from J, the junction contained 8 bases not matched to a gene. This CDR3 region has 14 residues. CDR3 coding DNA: TGTGCCAGCAATCGACAGGGTCGGGAAGAGACCCAGTACTTC. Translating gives CASNRQGREETQYF.

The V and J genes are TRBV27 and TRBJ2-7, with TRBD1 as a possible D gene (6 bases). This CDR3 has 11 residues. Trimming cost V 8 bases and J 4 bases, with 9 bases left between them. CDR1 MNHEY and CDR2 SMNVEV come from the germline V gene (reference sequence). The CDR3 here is CASGGGYEQYV. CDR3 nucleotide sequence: TGTGCCAGCGGGGGCGGGTACGAGCAGTACGTC.

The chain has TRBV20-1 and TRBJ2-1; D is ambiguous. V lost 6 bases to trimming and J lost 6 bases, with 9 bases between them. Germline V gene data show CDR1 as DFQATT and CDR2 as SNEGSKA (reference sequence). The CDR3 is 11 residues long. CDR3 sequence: CSAAPSNEQFF. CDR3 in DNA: TGCAGTGCGGCGCCTAGCAATGAGCAGTTCTTC.

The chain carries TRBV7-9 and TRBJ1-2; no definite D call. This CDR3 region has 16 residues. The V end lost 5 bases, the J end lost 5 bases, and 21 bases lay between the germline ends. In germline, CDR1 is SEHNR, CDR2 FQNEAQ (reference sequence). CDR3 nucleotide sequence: TGTGCCAGCAGCCCGAGAGGTGGTGGAGGCAGATATGGCTACACCTTC. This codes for CASSPRGGGGRYGYTF.

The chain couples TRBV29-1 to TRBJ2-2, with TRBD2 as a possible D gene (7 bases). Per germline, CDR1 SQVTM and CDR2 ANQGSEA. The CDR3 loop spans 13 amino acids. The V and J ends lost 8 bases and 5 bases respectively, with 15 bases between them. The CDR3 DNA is TGCAGCTCAACGGGGGGCGGGACCGGGGAGCTGTTTTTT. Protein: CSSTGGGTGELFF.

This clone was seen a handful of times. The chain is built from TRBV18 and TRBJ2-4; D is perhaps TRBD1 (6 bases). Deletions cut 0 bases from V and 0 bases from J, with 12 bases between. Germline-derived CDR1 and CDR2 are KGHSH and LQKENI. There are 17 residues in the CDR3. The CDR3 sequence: CASSPPGQQIAKNIQYF. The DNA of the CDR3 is TGTGCCAGCTCACCACCGGGACAACAAATAGCCAAAAACATTCAGTACTTC.

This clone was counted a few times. DNA for the CDR3: TGCGCCACCTTACAGAGGGGGTGTGATCCCCAGCATTTT. Translated, it gives CATLQRGCDPQHF. The chain links TRBV4-3 to TRBJ1-5; possible D gene TRBD1, 6 bases. V was trimmed by 10 bases and J by 10 bases, leaving 20 bases between them. From germline, CDR1 is LGHNA and CDR2 YSLEER. This CDR3 region has 13 residues.

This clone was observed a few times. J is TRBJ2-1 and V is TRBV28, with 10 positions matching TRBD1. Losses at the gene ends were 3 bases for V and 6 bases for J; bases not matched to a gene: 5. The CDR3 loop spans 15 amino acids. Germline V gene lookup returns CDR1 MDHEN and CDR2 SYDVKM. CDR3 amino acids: CASSFKGQGINEQFF. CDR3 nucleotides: TGTGCCAGCAGTTTTAAGGGACAGGGGATCAATGAGCAGTTCTTC.

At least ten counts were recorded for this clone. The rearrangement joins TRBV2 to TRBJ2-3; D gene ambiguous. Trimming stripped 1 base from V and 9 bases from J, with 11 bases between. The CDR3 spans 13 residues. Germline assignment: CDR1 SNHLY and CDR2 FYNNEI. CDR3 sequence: CASSEGESWTQYF. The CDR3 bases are TGTGCCAGCAGTGAAGGCGAGAGTTGGACGCAGTATTTT.

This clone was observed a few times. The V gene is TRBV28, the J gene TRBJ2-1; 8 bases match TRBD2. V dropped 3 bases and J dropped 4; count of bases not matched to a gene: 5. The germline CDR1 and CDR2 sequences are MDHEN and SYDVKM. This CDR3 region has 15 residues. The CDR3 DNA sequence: TGTGCCAGCAGTTTTTCGGGAGGGGATTACAATGAGCAGTTCTTC. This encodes CASSFSGGDYNEQFF.

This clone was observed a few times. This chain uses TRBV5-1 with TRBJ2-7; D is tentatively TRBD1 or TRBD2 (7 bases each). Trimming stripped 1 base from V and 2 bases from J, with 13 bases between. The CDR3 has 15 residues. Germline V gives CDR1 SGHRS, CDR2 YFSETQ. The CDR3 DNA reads TGCGCCAGCAGCTTGCAGGGAGGGGGCCCCTACGAGCAGTACTTC. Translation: CASSLQGGGPYEQYF.

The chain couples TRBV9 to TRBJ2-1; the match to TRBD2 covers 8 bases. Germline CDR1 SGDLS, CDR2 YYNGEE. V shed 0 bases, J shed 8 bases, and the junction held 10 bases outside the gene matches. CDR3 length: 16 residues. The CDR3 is CASSVAAGAHGDEQFF. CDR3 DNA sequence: TGTGCCAGCAGCGTAGCAGCGGGGGCCCATGGGGATGAGCAGTTCTTC.

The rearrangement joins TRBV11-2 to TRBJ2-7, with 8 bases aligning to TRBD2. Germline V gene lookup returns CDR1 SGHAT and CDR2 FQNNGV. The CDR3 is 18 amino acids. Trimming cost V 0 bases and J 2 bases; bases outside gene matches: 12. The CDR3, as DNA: TGTGCCAGCAGCTTAGAGGCTAGCGGGTTTTCAAATACCTACGAGCAGTACTTC. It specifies CASSLEASGFSNTYEQYF.

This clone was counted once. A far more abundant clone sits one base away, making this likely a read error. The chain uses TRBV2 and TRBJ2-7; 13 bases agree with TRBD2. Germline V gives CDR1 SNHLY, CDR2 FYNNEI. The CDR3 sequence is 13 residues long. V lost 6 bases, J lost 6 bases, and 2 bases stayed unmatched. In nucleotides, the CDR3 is TGTGCCAGCAGACGACTAGCGGGGGGCGAGCAGTACTTC. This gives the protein CASRRLAGGEQYF.

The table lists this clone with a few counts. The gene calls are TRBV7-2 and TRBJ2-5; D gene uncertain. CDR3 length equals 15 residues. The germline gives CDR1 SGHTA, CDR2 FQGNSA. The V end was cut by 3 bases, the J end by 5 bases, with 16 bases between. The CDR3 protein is CASSLRPGVSETQYF. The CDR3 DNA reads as TGTGCCAGCAGCTTGAGACCAGGAGTTTCGGAGACCCAGTACTTC.

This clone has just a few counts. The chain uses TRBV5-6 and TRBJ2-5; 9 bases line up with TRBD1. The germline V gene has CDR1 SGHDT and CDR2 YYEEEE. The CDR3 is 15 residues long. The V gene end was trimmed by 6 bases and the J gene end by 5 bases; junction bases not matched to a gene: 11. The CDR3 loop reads CASNPQHRGQETQYF. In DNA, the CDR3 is TGTGCCAGCAACCCCCAGCACAGGGGGCAGGAGACCCAGTACTTC.

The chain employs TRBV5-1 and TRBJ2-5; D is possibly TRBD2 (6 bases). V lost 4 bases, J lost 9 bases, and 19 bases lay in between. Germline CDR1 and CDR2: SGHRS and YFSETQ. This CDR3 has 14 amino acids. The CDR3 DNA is TGCGCCAGCAGCCCGGATGGGGGGTCCGGGGCCCAGTACTTC. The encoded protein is CASSPDGGSGAQYF. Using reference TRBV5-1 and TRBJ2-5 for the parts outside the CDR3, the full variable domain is KAGVTQTPRYLIKTRGQQVTLSCSPISGHRSVSWYQQTPGQGLQFLFEYFSETQRNKGNFPGRFSGRQFSNSRSEMNVSTLELGDSALYLCASSPDGGSGAQYFGPGTRLLVL.

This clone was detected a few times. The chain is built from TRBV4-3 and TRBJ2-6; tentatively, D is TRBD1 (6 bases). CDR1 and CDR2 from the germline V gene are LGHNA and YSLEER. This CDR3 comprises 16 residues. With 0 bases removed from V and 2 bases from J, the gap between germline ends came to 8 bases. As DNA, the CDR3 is TGCGCCAGCAGCCAAGAAAAGGGGGCTGGGGCCAACGTCCTGACTTTC. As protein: CASSQEKGAGANVLTF.